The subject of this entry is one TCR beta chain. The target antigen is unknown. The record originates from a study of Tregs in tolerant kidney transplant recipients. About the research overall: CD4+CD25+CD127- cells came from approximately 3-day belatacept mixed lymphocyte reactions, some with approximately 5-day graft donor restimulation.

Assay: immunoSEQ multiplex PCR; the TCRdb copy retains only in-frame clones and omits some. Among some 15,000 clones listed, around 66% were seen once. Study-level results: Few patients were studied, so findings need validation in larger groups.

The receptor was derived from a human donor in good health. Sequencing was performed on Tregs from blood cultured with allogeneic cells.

CDR3 in amino acids: CASSSDPRTEAFF. CDR3 sequence (DNA): TGTGCCAGCTCATCGGACCCGAGAACTGAAGCTTTCTTT. The rearrangement joins TRBV18 to TRBJ1-1; D gene ambiguous. The CDR3 is 13 residues long. The V and J ends lost 5 bases and 5 bases respectively, with 12 bases between them. Germline V CDR1 and CDR2: KGHSH, LQKENI.